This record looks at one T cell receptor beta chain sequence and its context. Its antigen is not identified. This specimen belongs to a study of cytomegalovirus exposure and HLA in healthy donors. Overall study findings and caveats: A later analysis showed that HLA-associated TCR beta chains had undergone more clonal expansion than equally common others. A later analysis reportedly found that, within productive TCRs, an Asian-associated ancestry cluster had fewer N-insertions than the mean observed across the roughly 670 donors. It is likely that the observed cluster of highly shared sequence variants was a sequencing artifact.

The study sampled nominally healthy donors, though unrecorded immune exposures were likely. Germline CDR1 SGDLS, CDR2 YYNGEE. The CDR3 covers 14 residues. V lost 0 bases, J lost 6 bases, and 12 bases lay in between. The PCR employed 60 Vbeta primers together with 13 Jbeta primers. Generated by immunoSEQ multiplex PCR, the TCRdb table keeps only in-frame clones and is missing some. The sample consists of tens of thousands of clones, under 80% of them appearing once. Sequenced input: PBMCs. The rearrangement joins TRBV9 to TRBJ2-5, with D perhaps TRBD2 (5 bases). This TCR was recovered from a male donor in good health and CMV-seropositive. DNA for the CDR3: TGTGCCAGCAGCGTAGGGGAGCGGTCACAGACCCAGTACTTC. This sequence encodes CASSVGERSQTQYF. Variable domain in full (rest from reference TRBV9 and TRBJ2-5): DSGVTQTPKHLITATGQRVTLRCSPRSGDLSVYWYQQSLDQGLQFLIQYYNGEERAKGNILERFSAQQFPDLHSELNLSSLELGDSALYFCASSVGERSQTQYFGPGTRLLVL.